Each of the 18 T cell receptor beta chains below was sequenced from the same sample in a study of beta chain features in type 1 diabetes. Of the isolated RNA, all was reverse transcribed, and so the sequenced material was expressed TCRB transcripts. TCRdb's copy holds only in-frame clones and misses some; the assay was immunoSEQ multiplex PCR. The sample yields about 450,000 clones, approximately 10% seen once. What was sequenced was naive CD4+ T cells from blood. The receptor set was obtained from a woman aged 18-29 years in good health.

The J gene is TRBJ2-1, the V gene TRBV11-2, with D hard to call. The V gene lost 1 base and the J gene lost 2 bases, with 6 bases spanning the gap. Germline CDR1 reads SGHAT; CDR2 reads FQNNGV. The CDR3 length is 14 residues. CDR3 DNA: TGTGCCAGCAGCTTAGGCACTACCTACAATGAGCAGTTCTTC. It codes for CASSLGTTYNEQFF.

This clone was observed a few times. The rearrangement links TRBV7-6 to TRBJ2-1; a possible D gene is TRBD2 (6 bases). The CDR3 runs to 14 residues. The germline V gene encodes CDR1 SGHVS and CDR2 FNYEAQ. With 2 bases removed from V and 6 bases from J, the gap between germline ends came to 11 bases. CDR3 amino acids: CASSLFAGPNEQFF. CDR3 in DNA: TGTGCCAGCAGCTTATTTGCGGGACCCAATGAGCAGTTCTTC.

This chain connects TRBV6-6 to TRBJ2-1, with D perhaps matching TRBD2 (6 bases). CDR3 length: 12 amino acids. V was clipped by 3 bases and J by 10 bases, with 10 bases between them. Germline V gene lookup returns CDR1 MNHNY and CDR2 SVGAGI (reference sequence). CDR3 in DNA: TGTGCCAGCAGTTATCCCGGGGGAGAGCAGTTCTTC. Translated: CASSYPGGEQFF.

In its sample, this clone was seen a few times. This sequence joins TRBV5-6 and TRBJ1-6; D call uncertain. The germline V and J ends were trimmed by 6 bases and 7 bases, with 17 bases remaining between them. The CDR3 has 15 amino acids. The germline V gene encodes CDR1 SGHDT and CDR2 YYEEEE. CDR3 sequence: CASTFQPGKNSPLHF. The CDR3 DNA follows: TGTGCCAGCACCTTCCAGCCGGGGAAAAATTCACCCCTCCACTTT.

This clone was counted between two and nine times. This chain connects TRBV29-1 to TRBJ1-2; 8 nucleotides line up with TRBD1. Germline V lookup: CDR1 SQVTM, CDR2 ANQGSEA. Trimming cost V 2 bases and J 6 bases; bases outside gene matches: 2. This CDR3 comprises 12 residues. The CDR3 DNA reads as TGCAGCGTTGAAAGACAGGGGAATGGCTACACCTTC. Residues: CSVERQGNGYTF. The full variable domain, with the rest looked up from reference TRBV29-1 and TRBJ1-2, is SAVISQKPSRDICQRGTSLTIQCQVDSQVTMMFWYRQQPGQSLTLIATANQGSEATYESGFVIDKFPISRPNLTFSTLTVSNMSPEDSSIYLCSVERQGNGYTFGSGTRLTVV.

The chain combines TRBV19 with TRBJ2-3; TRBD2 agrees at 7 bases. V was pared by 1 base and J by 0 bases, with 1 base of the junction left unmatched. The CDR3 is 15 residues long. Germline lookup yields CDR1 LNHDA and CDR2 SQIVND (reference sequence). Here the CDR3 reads CASSIGGGSTDTQYF. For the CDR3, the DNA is TGTGCCAGTAGTATAGGCGGGGGAAGCACAGATACGCAGTATTTT.

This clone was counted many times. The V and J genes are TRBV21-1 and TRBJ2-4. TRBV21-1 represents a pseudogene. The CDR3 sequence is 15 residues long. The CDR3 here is CASSVRMGVKHIQYF. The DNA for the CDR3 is TGTGCCAGCAGCGTGAGGATGGGCGTTAAACACATTCAGTACTTC.

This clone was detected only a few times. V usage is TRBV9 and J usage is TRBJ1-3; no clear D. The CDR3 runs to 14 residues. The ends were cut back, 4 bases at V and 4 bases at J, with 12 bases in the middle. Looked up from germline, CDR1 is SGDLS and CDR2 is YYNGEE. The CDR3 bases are TGTGCCAGCAGCCCTGGACGTCTAGGAAACACCATATATTTT. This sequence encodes CASSPGRLGNTIYF.

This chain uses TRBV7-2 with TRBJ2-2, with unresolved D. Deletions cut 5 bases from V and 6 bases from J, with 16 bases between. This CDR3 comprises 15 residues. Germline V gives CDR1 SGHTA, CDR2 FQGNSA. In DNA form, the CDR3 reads TGTGCCAGCAGCCTCACAGCCGGAGATCCCGGGGAGCTGTTTTTT. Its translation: CASSLTAGDPGELFF.

This chain's CDR3 is CASSLPPRGRYF. The CDR3 nucleotides are TGCGCCAGCAGCTTGCCCCCGAGGGGACGATACTTC. This chain uses TRBV5-1 with TRBJ2-5; D tentatively fits TRBD1 or TRBD2 (5 bases each). Germline V lookup: CDR1 SGHRS, CDR2 YFSETQ. Trimming pared 1 base from V and 14 bases from J, leaving 15 bases between. CDR3 length: 12 residues.

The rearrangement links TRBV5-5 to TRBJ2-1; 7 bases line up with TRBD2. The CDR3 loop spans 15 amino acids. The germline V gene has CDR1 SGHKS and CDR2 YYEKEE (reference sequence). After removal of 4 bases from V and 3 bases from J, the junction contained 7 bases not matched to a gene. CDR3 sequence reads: CASSLGQRDYNEQFF. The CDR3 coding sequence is TGTGCCAGCAGCCTGGGCCAGCGGGACTACAATGAGCAGTTCTTC.

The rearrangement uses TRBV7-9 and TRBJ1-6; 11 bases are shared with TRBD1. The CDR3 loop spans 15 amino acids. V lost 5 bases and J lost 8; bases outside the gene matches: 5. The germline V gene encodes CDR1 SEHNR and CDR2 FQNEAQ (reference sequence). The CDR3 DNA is TGTGCCAGCAGCCCCCGGACAGGGGGCGATTCACCCCTCCACTTT. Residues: CASSPRTGGDSPLHF. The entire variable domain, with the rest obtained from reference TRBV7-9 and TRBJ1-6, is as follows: DTGVSQNPRHKITKRGQNVTFRCDPISEHNRLYWYRQTLGQGPEFLTYFQNEAQLEKSRLLSDRFSAERPKGSFSTLEIQRTEQGDSAMYLCASSPRTGGDSPLHFGNGTRLTVT.

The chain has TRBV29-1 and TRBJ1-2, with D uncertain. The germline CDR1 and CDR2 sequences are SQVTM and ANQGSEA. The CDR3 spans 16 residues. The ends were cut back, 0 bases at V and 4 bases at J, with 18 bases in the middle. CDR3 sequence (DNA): TGCAGCGTTGAAGACTCCGGAACGCGATTTGGCTATGGCTACACCTTC. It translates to CSVEDSGTRFGYGYTF.

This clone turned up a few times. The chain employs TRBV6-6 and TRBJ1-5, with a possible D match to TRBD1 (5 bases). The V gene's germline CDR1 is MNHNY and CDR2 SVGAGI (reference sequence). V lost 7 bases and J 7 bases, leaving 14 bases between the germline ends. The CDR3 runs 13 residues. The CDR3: CASTRVLEQPQHF. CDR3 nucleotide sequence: TGTGCCAGCACCAGGGTTTTGGAACAGCCCCAGCATTTT.

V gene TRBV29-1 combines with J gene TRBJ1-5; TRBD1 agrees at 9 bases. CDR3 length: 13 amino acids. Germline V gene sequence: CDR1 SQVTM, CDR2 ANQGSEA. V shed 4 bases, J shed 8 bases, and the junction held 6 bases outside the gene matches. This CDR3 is CSVGDRGSEPQHF. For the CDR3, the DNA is TGCAGCGTTGGAGACAGGGGGTCGGAGCCCCAGCATTTT.

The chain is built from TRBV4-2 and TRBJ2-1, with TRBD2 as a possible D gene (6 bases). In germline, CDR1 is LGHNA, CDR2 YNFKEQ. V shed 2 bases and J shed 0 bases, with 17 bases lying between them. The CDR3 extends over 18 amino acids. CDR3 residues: CASSQRDSSLISYNEQFF. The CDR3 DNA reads TGTGCCAGCAGCCAACGGGACTCTAGTTTGATCTCCTACAATGAGCAGTTCTTC.

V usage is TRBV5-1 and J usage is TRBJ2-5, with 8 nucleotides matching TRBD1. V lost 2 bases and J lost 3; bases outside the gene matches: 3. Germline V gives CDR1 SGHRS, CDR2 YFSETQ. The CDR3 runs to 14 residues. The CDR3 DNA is TGCGCCAGCAGCTTACAGGGGGGAGAAGAGACCCAGTACTTC. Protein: CASSLQGGEETQYF.

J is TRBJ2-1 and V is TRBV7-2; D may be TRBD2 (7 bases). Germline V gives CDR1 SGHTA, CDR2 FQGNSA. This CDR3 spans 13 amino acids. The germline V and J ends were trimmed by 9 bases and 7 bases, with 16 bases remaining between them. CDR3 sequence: CASQRDTLNEQFF. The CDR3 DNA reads TGTGCCAGTCAGCGGGACACCCTAAATGAGCAGTTCTTC.